This is a list of T cell receptor beta chains from one sample in a study of blood T cells in healthy people across ages. TCRdb fed the 5' RACE reads into MiXCR, producing one record per CDR3 protein. The sample lists around 780,000 distinct CDR3 sequences, roughly 50% occurring once. Material: blood. Receptor source: a man aged 40-55 years in good health. Both conserved end residues are part of each CDR3. A D gene is named only where the DNA matches it firmly. A clone size is listed for some rows: how often the clone was seen (once, few, many), or a class if it is expanded.

. | TRBJ1-2 | TRBV4-1 | TRBD1 | CASSQRTGGAYGYTF | TGCGCCAGCAGCCAAAGGACAGGGGGTGCCTATGGCTACACCTTC
once | TRBJ1-5 | TRBV5-1 | . | CASSSEDSLNQPQHF | TGCGCCAGCAGTTCTGAGGACAGCTTAAATCAGCCCCAGCATTTT
. | TRBJ1-1 | TRBV6-1 | . | CASSEAPAGANTEAFF | TGTGCCAGCAGTGAAGCGCCGGCAGGGGCAAACACTGAAGCTTTCTTT
. | TRBJ2-5 | TRBV2 | . | CASTGTRPKTQYF | TGTGCCAGCACAGGGACACGGCCCAAGACCCAGTACTTC
. | TRBJ2-5 | TRBV7-2 | TRBD2 | CASSQQGLVLETQYF | TGTGCCAGCAGCCAGCAGGGACTAGTGCTGGAGACCCAGTACTTC
once | TRBJ2-5 | TRBV5-1 | . | CASSVGAGAETQYF | TGCGCCAGCAGCGTGGGGGCCGGGGCTGAGACCCAGTACTTC
. | TRBJ1-5 | TRBV4-3 | . | CASSQRTASNQPQHF | TGCGCCAGCAGCCAGAGGACAGCTAGCAATCAGCCCCAGCATTTT
few | TRBJ2-7 | TRBV7-2 | TRBD1 | CASSPAGGIAAQYF | TGTGCCAGCAGTCCAGCAGGGGGCATCGCGGCCCAGTACTTC
. | TRBJ2-5 | TRBV15 | . | CATSRETRQETQYF | TGTGCCACCAGCAGAGAGACTAGACAAGAGACCCAGTACTTC
. | TRBJ2-5 | TRBV6-2/TRBV6-3 | . | CASIIDSFGGNEQYF | TGTGCCAGCATTATCGACTCCTTCGGTGGCAATGAGCAGTACTTC
. | TRBJ2-7 | TRBV7-2 | . | CASSLRRQGLTYEQYF | TGTGCCAGCAGCTTAAGGCGGCAGGGCCTAACCTACGAGCAGTACTTC
. | TRBJ2-7 | TRBV5-5 | . | CASSPASTGEQYF | TGTGCCAGCAGCCCCGCTTCCACGGGGGAGCAGTACTTC
. | TRBJ2-5 | TRBV6-2/TRBV6-3 | . | CASRPRGREETQYF | TGTGCCAGCAGACCCCGCGGGCGGGAAGAGACCCAGTACTTC
few | TRBJ2-5 | TRBV11-1 | TRBD2 | CASSSRTRGIGETQYF | TGTGCCAGCAGCTCGAGGACTAGGGGTATCGGTGAGACCCAGTACTTC
few | TRBJ2-3 | TRBV12-3/TRBV12-4 | TRBD1 | CASSIQGTDTQYF | TGTGCCAGCAGTATACAGGGGACAGATACGCAGTATTTT
. | TRBJ1-4 | TRBV6-1 | . | CASSTAGAGEKLFF | TGTGCCAGCAGTACAGCGGGGGCGGGTGAAAAACTGTTTTTT
few | TRBJ2-5 | TRBV6-5 | TRBD2 | CASSYQRGQETQYF | TGTGCCAGCAGTTACCAGCGGGGACAAGAGACCCAGTACTTC
. | TRBJ2-5 | TRBV6-5 | . | CASPIGLGNQETQYF | TGTGCCAGCCCAATCGGCTTGGGGAACCAAGAGACCCAGTACTTC
. | TRBJ1-5 | TRBV7-9 | . | CASSSQGGIGGNQPQHF | TGTGCCAGCAGCTCCCAAGGGGGGATAGGAGGCAATCAGCCCCAGCATTTT
few | TRBJ2-5 | TRBV9 | . | CASSVGGGLQETQYF | TGTGCCAGCAGCGTAGGAGGGGGACTCCAAGAGACCCAGTACTTC
once | TRBJ1-2 | TRBV27 | TRBD1 | CASSLSTGPRYGYTF | TGTGCCAGCAGTTTATCGACAGGGCCGAGATATGGCTACACCTTC
. | TRBJ1-2 | TRBV6-1 | . | CASSDPETDLSFYGYTF | TGTGCCAGCAGTGACCCAGAGACAGACCTTTCCTTCTATGGCTACACCTTC
once | TRBJ2-5 | TRBV10-3 | . | CAINETRSQETQYF | TGTGCCATCAATGAGACAAGAAGCCAAGAGACCCAGTACTTC
. | TRBJ2-3 | TRBV2 | TRBD2 | CASSPTSGVADTQYF | TGTGCCAGCAGTCCCACTAGCGGGGTCGCAGATACGCAGTATTTT
. | TRBJ2-7 | TRBV4-1 | . | CASSPIKEGRVEQYF | TGCGCCAGCAGCCCCATTAAGGAGGGACGTGTCGAGCAGTACTTC
. | TRBJ1-1 | TRBV7-9 | . | CASRKGGTEAFF | TGTGCCAGCAGGAAAGGGGGGACTGAAGCTTTCTTT
. | TRBJ2-7 | TRBV7-9 | . | CASSLEGVREQYF | TGTGCCAGCAGCTTAGAGGGAGTACGTGAGCAGTACTTC
many | TRBJ2-7 | TRBV3-1 | . | CASSQQAYEQYF | TGTGCCAGCAGCCAACAGGCCTACGAGCAGTACTTC
few | TRBJ2-6 | TRBV7-9 | TRBD2 | CASSSRPTSGSSGANVLTF | TGTGCCAGCAGCTCTAGACCGACTAGCGGATCCTCTGGGGCCAACGTCCTGACTTTC
few | TRBJ2-3 | TRBV13 | . | CASSFQTLSTDTQYF | TGTGCCAGCAGCTTCCAAACGCTTAGCACAGATACGCAGTATTTT